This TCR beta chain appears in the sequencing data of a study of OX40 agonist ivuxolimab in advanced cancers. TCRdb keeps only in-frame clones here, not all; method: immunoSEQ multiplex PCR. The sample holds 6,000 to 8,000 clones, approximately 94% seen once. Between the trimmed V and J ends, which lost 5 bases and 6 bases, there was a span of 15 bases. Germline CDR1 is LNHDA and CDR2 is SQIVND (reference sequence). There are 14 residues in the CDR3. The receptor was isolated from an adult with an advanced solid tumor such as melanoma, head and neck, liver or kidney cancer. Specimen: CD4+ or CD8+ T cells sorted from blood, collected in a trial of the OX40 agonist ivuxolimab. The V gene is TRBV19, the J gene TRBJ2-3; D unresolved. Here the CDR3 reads CASSFTPARDTQYF. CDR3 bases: TGTGCCAGTAGTTTTACACCCGCCCGCGATACGCAGTATTTT. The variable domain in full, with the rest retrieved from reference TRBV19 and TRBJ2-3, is DGGITQSPKYLFRKEGQNVTLSCEQNLNHDAMYWYRQDPGQGLRLIYYSQIVNDFQKGDIAEGYSVSREKKESFPLTVTSAQKNPTAFYLCASSFTPARDTQYFGPGTRLTVL.